Below, 26 T cell receptor beta chains from the same sample are listed, as sequenced in a study of cytomegalovirus exposure and HLA in healthy donors. The PCR ran on 60 Vbeta and 13 Jbeta primers. Some clones are missing from TCRdb's copy, which holds only in-frame ones; the method was immunoSEQ multiplex PCR. The sample carries fewer than 250,000 clones, 75% to 80% recorded once. The sample comprised PBMCs. Every receptor here comes from a male donor in good health and CMV-seronegative.

The chain uses TRBV19 and TRBJ1-1; 11 bases are a match to TRBD1. V shed 10 bases and J 0 bases; nucleotides not matched to a gene: 4. CDR3 size: 14 residues. Germline CDR1 reads LNHDA; CDR2 reads SQIVND (reference sequence). The CDR3 loop is CATGQGALNTEAFF. Here the CDR3 DNA reads TGTGCCACCGGACAGGGGGCGTTGAACACTGAAGCTTTCTTT.

The rearrangement links TRBV7-3 to TRBJ2-1; TRBD2 agrees at 8 bases. V gave up 5 bases and J gave up 10 bases; unmatched junction bases: 13. The germline V gene encodes CDR1 SGHTA and CDR2 FQGTGA. There are 15 residues in the CDR3. CDR3 region: CASSEREGINQEQFF. In DNA form, the CDR3 reads TGTGCCAGCAGCGAACGGGAGGGAATTAACCAGGAGCAGTTCTTC.

This clone was picked up one time. V usage is TRBV7-9 and J usage is TRBJ2-7; D may be TRBD1 (5 bases). Germline CDR1 reads SEHNR; CDR2 reads FQNEAQ (reference sequence). The CDR3 runs to 15 residues. Trimming pared 0 bases from V and 1 base from J, leaving 10 bases between. The CDR3 nucleotides read TGTGCCAGCAGCTTAGCAGGGGAAGGATCCTACGAGCAGTACTTC. Residues: CASSLAGEGSYEQYF. The full variable domain, with the rest looked up from reference TRBV7-9 and TRBJ2-7, is DTGVSQNPRHKITKRGQNVTFRCDPISEHNRLYWYRQTLGQGPEFLTYFQNEAQLEKSRLLSDRFSAERPKGSFSTLEIQRTEQGDSAMYLCASSLAGEGSYEQYFGPGTRLTVT.

The CDR3 loop reads CASSAGTGYGYTF. The CDR3 nucleotides are TGTGCCAGCTCAGCCGGGACAGGGTATGGCTACACCTTC. The rearrangement joins TRBV18 to TRBJ1-2, with 9 bases identical to TRBD1. V shed 5 bases, J shed 5 bases, and the junction held 3 bases outside the gene matches. CDR1 and CDR2 (germline): KGHSH, LQKENI. The CDR3 extends over 13 amino acids.

This chain links TRBV9 with TRBJ2-1; 9 bases align to TRBD1. CDR1 SGDLS and CDR2 YYNGEE come from the germline V gene. The CDR3 length is 16 residues. V lost 4 bases, J lost 5 bases, and 10 bases stayed unmatched. The CDR3 here is CASSPKVGQGDNEQFF. Here the CDR3 DNA reads TGTGCCAGCAGCCCAAAAGTGGGACAGGGTGACAATGAGCAGTTCTTC.

The chain joins TRBV18 to TRBJ1-5; 11 positions match TRBD1. The germline V gene encodes CDR1 KGHSH and CDR2 LQKENI. Trimming took 9 bases from V and 7 from J; bases not matched to a gene: 11. The CDR3 consists of 15 residues. As DNA, the CDR3 is TGTGCCAGTCCGGGACAGGGGGAGATCAGGCAGCCCCAGCATTTT. It encodes CASPGQGEIRQPQHF.

The gene calls are TRBV6-5 and TRBJ1-2; D ambiguous. V shed 0 bases and J shed 4 bases, with 12 bases lying between them. Per the germline V gene, CDR1 is MNHEY and CDR2 is SVGAGI. The CDR3 sequence is 15 residues long. The CDR3 DNA is TGTGCCAGCAGTTACTCGGAGGGTCTTAGCTATGGCTACACCTTC. Its translation is CASSYSEGLSYGYTF.

The rearrangement joins TRBV28 to TRBJ2-7; 10 bases fit TRBD1. Germline V lookup: CDR1 MDHEN, CDR2 SYDVKM. V trimming: 4 bases; J trimming: 2 bases; junction bases outside the gene matches: 11. The CDR3 sequence is 17 residues long. Here the CDR3 reads CASSSDRGLPTTYEQYF. CDR3 coding DNA: TGTGCCAGCAGTTCCGACAGGGGGCTTCCTACAACCTACGAGCAGTACTTC.

In its sample, this clone was seen a few times. V usage is TRBV11-2 and J usage is TRBJ1-1; D is unclear. Germline CDR1 reads SGHAT; CDR2 reads FQNNGV. The length of the CDR3 is 11 residues. Between the trimmed V and J ends, which lost 4 bases and 10 bases, there was a span of 10 bases. CDR3 sequence (DNA): TGTGCCAGCAGCTCCTCCCGAGGAGCTTTCTTT. Translating gives CASSSSRGAFF.

This clone was seen more than once but under ten times. The rearrangement joins TRBV19 to TRBJ1-1; TRBD1 matches at 7 bases. The germline gives CDR1 LNHDA, CDR2 SQIVND (reference sequence). CDR3 length: 12 residues. The V gene end was trimmed by 5 bases and the J gene end by 8 bases; junction bases not matched to a gene: 5. CDR3 in amino acids: CASSGRGREAFF. The CDR3 region has the DNA TGTGCCAGTAGTGGAAGGGGGCGAGAAGCTTTCTTT.

The rearrangement uses TRBV9 and TRBJ2-7; possibly TRBD1 for D (6 bases). V dropped 0 bases and J dropped 5 bases, with 9 bases sitting between them. Germline lookup yields CDR1 SGDLS and CDR2 YYNGEE. The CDR3 totals 13 residues. The CDR3 coding sequence is TGTGCCAGCAGCGTAGTTGCAGGGGACGAGCAGTACTTC. Its translation: CASSVVAGDEQYF.

In this sample, this clone turned up a few times. V gene TRBV6-5 combines with J gene TRBJ1-2; TRBD1 matches at 12 bases. This CDR3 has 15 amino acids. J was trimmed by 4 bases and V by 4 bases; bases with no gene match: 4. CDR1 and CDR2 (germline): MNHEY, SVGAGI. This CDR3 reads CASSSGTGGVYGYTF. The CDR3 DNA sequence: TGTGCCAGCAGTTCCGGGACAGGGGGCGTCTATGGCTACACCTTC.

Only a few counts were recorded for this clone. V usage is TRBV13 and J usage is TRBJ2-1; 11 nucleotides agree with TRBD2. CDR1 is PRHDT and CDR2 is FYEKMQ in the germline V gene (reference sequence). CDR3 length equals 17 residues. The V and J ends lost 4 bases and 5 bases, in that order; junction bases with no gene match: 10. The CDR3 DNA reads TGTGCCAGCAGCTCGAATATACTAGCGGGGGCAAACAATGAGCAGTTCTTC. Translated: CASSSNILAGANNEQFF.

This chain links TRBV6-6 with TRBJ1-1; possibly TRBD1 for D (6 bases). Trimming shortened V by 8 bases and J by 0 bases, and 16 bases separated the two germline ends. The germline gives CDR1 MNHNY, CDR2 SVGAGI (reference sequence). This CDR3 comprises 15 residues. The chain's CDR3 is CASGLNRDLNTEAFF. The CDR3 nucleotides are TGTGCCAGCGGATTGAACAGGGATCTGAACACTGAAGCTTTCTTT.

The chain combines TRBV7-9 with TRBJ2-7; D is possibly TRBD1 (5 bases). Trimming removed 4 bases at V and 2 bases at J, with 18 bases between. Germline V gene sequence: CDR1 SEHNR, CDR2 FQNEAQ (reference sequence). The CDR3 runs to 16 residues. The CDR3 loop is CASSSPETDNPYEQYF. The CDR3, as DNA: TGTGCCAGCAGCTCGCCCGAGACGGACAATCCCTACGAGCAGTACTTC.

This chain connects TRBV4-3 to TRBJ1-2, with D unresolved. This CDR3 is built from 17 residues. V lost 0 bases, J lost 2 bases, and 16 bases lay in between. Germline CDR1 LGHNA, CDR2 YSLEER. The CDR3 coding sequence is TGCGCCAGCAGCCAAGATTTTTCTTCGGGGTTCAACTATGGCTACACCTTC. This sequence encodes CASSQDFSSGFNYGYTF.

This clone was counted once. Other DNA sequences of this sample code for an identical CDR3. J is TRBJ2-3 and V is TRBV18; 7 bases agree with TRBD1. This CDR3 has 14 amino acids. Germline V gene data show CDR1 as KGHSH and CDR2 as LQKENI. Unmatched junction bases numbered 1, after V lost 3 bases and J lost 1 base. CDR3 loop: CASSPTGGTDTQYF. CDR3 sequence (DNA): TGTGCCAGCTCACCCACAGGGGGCACAGATACGCAGTATTTT. Supplemented by reference TRBV18 and TRBJ2-3, the full variable domain reads NAGVMQNPRHLVRRRGQEARLRCSPMKGHSHVYWYRQLPEEGLKFMVYLQKENIIDESGMPKERFSAEFPKEGPSILRIQQVVRGDSAAYFCASSPTGGTDTQYFGPGTRLTVL.

The chain uses TRBV5-4 and TRBJ1-1, with 7 bases lining up with TRBD1. CDR3 length: 13 amino acids. The germline gives CDR1 SGHNT, CDR2 YYREEE (reference sequence). Trimming cost V 4 bases and J 1 base; bases outside gene matches: 1. The CDR3 sequence is CASSGTENTEAFF. The CDR3, as DNA: TGTGCCAGCAGCGGGACAGAGAACACTGAAGCTTTCTTT.

This chain uses TRBV18 with TRBJ1-5; perhaps TRBD1 as D (6 bases). Germline V gene sequence: CDR1 KGHSH, CDR2 LQKENI. CDR3 size: 16 residues. V lost 4 bases to trimming and J lost 0 bases, with 13 bases between them. CDR3 nucleotide sequence: TGTGCCAGCTCACTAGGGACACGATATAGCAATCAGCCCCAGCATTTT. Its protein product is CASSLGTRYSNQPQHF. The full variable domain, with the rest looked up from reference TRBV18 and TRBJ1-5, is NAGVMQNPRHLVRRRGQEARLRCSPMKGHSHVYWYRQLPEEGLKFMVYLQKENIIDESGMPKERFSAEFPKEGPSILRIQQVVRGDSAAYFCASSLGTRYSNQPQHFGDGTRLSIL.

This clone has more than one count but fewer than ten. The chain is built from TRBV7-2 and TRBJ1-3; unclear D gene. The V end was cut by 5 bases, the J end by 0 bases, with 17 bases between. Germline-derived CDR1 and CDR2 are SGHTA and FQGNSA. CDR3 length: 17 residues. The CDR3 loop reads CASSPRAAAGSGNTIYF. DNA for the CDR3: TGTGCCAGCAGCCCCCGAGCGGCAGCGGGCTCTGGAAACACCATATATTTT.

J is TRBJ2-7 and V is TRBV30; D may be TRBD1 (6 bases). CDR3 size: 15 residues. Trimming stripped 0 bases from V and 11 bases from J, with 23 bases between. Germline V gene data show CDR1 as GTSNPN and CDR2 as SVGIG (reference sequence). The CDR3 is CAWSVIEAGARNKYF. CDR3 coding DNA: TGTGCCTGGAGTGTAATCGAGGCAGGGGCTCGGAACAAGTACTTC.

The CDR3 here is CASSFRGISSPLHF. For the CDR3, the DNA is TGTGCCAGCAGTTTTCGAGGGATTTCTTCACCCCTCCACTTT. The J gene is TRBJ1-6, the V gene TRBV27, with D unclear. Germline V lookup: CDR1 MNHEY, CDR2 SMNVEV (reference sequence). The CDR3 extends over 14 amino acids. Trimming took 3 bases from V and 9 from J, leaving 12 bases between them.

The rearrangement joins TRBV28 to TRBJ1-5, with D possibly matching TRBD1 (5 bases). The CDR3 length is 15 residues. Looked up from germline, CDR1 is MDHEN and CDR2 is SYDVKM. V lost 5 bases, J lost 10 bases, and 21 bases lay in between. This CDR3 is CASSKILGFGGPQHF. CDR3 nucleotides: TGTGCCAGCAGTAAGATTTTAGGGTTCGGGGGTCCCCAGCATTTT. The full variable domain, its missing parts supplied by reference TRBV28 and TRBJ1-5, is DVKVTQSSRYLVKRTGEKVFLECVQDMDHENMFWYRQDPGLGLRLIYFSYDVKMKEKGDIPEGYSVSREKKERFSLILESASTNQTSMYLCASSKILGFGGPQHFGDGTRLSIL.

This chain links TRBV6-7 with TRBJ2-5, with TRBD2 as a possible D gene (5 bases). TRBV6-7 is classed as an ORF, of uncertain function. The CDR3 loop spans 15 amino acids. The germline V and J ends were trimmed by 2 bases and 5 bases, with 15 bases remaining between them. CDR3 sequence reads: CASSYDVRGGETQYF. The DNA for the CDR3 is TGTGCCAGCAGTTACGACGTTCGGGGTGGGGAGACCCAGTACTTC.

This clone has a single count. The V call is TRBV4-1, the J call TRBJ2-7; 8 nucleotides match TRBD2. This CDR3 spans 13 amino acids. With 2 bases clipped from V and 3 bases from J, the junction kept 0 bases outside the gene matches. Germline values: CDR1 MGHRA, CDR2 YSYEKL. CDR3 DNA: TGCGCCAGCAGCCAAAGCGGGAGCTACGAGCAGTACTTC. This translates into CASSQSGSYEQYF.

The DNA for the CDR3 is TGTGCCAGTAGAAACCGGGACACAACAGGTCAGCCCCAGCATTTT. Translation: CASRNRDTTGQPQHF. The rearrangement links TRBV19 to TRBJ1-5; a weak D match, TRBD1 (6 bases). V lost 6 bases and J 6 bases, leaving 18 bases between the germline ends. The V gene's germline CDR1 is LNHDA and CDR2 SQIVND (reference sequence). The CDR3 runs to 15 residues.